This T cell receptor beta chain was obtained from a study of T cell responses to AZD1222 COVID-19 vaccine. Assay used: immunoSEQ multiplex PCR; TCRdb lists only in-frame clones, some missing. The profile covers 50,000 to 55,000 clones, with about 88% appearing a single time and 27% taken by the ten largest. The CDR3 has 18 residues. V lost 8 bases and J lost 0; bases outside the gene matches: 17. Germline V lookup: CDR1 SGHDN, CDR2 FVKESK. This specimen consisted of peripheral blood, obtained on day 0 of AZD1222 vaccination. This clonotype was sampled from an adult in good health. This chain links TRBV14 with TRBJ1-1, with 8 bases identical to TRBD1. The CDR3 DNA reads as TGTGCCAGCCGATTTGGGGACAGGCCGAGTCGTATGAACACTGAAGCTTTCTTT. This encodes CASRFGDRPSRMNTEAFF.